This T cell receptor (beta chain) derives from a study of shared clonotypes between healthy human individuals. V lost 8 bases and J 5 bases, leaving 12 bases between the germline ends. Germline V gene lookup returns CDR1 ENHRY and CDR2 SYGVKD. The CDR3 is 13 residues long. TCRdb keeps only in-frame clones here, not all; method: immunoSEQ multiplex PCR. The sample includes some 680,000 clones, roughly 72% seen only once; the top ten take around 1.8%. Every contributor of samples was a Caucasian grown-up residing in Nashville, Tennessee. The sequencing sample was made of memory CD4+ T cells sorted from blood. The subset: CD45RA-negative fraction. The receptor comes from a woman in her thirties in good health. The chain combines TRBV10-3 with TRBJ1-4, with no clear D. The chain's CDR3 is CAIRGRINEKLFF. The CDR3 coding sequence is TGTGCCATCCGCGGCAGGATAAATGAAAAACTGTTTTTT.